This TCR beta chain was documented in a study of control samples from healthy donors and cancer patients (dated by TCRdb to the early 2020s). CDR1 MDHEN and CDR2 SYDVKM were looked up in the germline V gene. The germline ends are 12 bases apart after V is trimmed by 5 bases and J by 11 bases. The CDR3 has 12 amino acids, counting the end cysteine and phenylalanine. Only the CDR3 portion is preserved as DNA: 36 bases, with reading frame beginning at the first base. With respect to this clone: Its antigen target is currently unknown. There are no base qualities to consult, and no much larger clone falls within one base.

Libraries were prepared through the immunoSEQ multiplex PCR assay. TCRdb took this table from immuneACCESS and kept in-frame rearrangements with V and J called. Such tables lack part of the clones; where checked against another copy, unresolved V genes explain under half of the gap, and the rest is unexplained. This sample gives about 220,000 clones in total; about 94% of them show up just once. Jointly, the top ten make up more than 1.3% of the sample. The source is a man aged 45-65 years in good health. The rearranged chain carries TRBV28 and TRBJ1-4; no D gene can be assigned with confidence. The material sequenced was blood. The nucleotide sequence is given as TGTGCCAGCAGTCAAAAAGGCGTGAAACTGTTTTTT. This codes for CASSQKGVKLFF.